The 10 T cell receptor beta chains below all came from one sample that was sequenced in a study of shared clonotypes between healthy human individuals. The method was immunoSEQ multiplex PCR; TCRdb's version includes in-frame clones alone and lacks a portion of them. The sample contains around 430,000 clones, around 79% of which appear only once. Sample: PBMCs. The source of these receptors is a woman aged 35 to 49 in good health. Some clones in this sample may be carry-over from other donors' samples.

V usage is TRBV10-3 and J usage is TRBJ1-4, with TRBD1 identical over 8 bases. Germline V CDR1 and CDR2: ENHRY, SYGVKD. After removal of 10 bases from V and 4 bases from J, the junction contained 14 bases not matched to a gene. This CDR3 is built from 16 residues. The CDR3 DNA is TGTGCCACCCGGGACAGGACATCCGGAGGTAATGAAAAACTGTTTTTT. This gives the protein CATRDRTSGGNEKLFF.

The gene calls are TRBV5-1 and TRBJ1-1; perhaps TRBD1 as D (6 bases). Germline V CDR1 and CDR2: SGHRS, YFSETQ. The ends were cut back, 4 bases at V and 2 bases at J, with 12 bases in the middle. The length of the CDR3 is 14 residues. The DNA of the CDR3 is TGCGCCAGCAGCGCGAGGGGGGTTAACACTGAAGCTTTCTTT. Its translation is CASSARGVNTEAFF.

The chain uses TRBV7-9 and TRBJ1-4; D is ambiguous. The CDR3 extends over 14 amino acids. Germline CDR1 and CDR2: SEHNR and FQNEAQ (reference sequence). Deletions cut 1 base from V and 5 bases from J, with 8 bases between. The CDR3 protein is CASSLGSENEKLFF. The CDR3 DNA follows: TGTGCCAGCAGCTTAGGGTCAGAAAATGAAAAACTGTTTTTT.

The J gene is TRBJ2-2, the V gene TRBV10-2; 15 bases are a match to TRBD2. The CDR3 totals 17 residues. The germline CDR1 and CDR2 sequences are WSHSY and SAAADI. V shed 4 bases and J 7 bases; nucleotides not matched to a gene: 7. In DNA, the CDR3 is TGCGCCAGCAGTGGAAGGACTAGCGGGAGGGCCGACGGGGAGCTGTTTTTT. Protein: CASSGRTSGRADGELFF.

This clone has just a few counts. The gene calls are TRBV5-8 and TRBJ2-1; 10 nucleotides line up with TRBD2. Germline trimming cut 3 bases from V and 1 base from J; bases unmatched to any gene: 4. The CDR3 consists of 16 residues. The germline CDR1 and CDR2 sequences are SGHTS and YDEGEE. CDR3 amino acids: CASSSGTSVSYNEQFF. The DNA of the CDR3 is TGTGCCAGCAGCTCCGGGACTAGCGTGTCCTACAATGAGCAGTTCTTC. Variable domain in full (rest from reference TRBV5-8 and TRBJ2-1): EAGVTQSPTHLIKTRGQQATLRCSPISGHTSVYWYQQALGLGLQFLLWYDEGEERNRGNFPPRFSGRQFPNYSSELNVNALELEDSALYLCASSSGTSVSYNEQFFGPGTRLTVL.

The chain carries TRBV18 and TRBJ2-3, with 8 bases fitting TRBD2. This CDR3 contains 17 residues. V shed 3 bases and J 4 bases; nucleotides not matched to a gene: 12. Per germline, CDR1 KGHSH and CDR2 LQKENI. The DNA of the CDR3 is TGTGCCAGCTCACCCCTACAGGGACTAGGAACGGCAGATACGCAGTATTTT. It encodes CASSPLQGLGTADTQYF.

This clone was recorded once. The rearrangement uses TRBV5-1 and TRBJ2-5, with TRBD1 as a possible D gene (6 bases). The CDR3 extends over 12 amino acids. Per germline, CDR1 SGHRS and CDR2 YFSETQ. V was trimmed by 6 bases and J by 1 base, leaving 7 bases between them. CDR3 protein: CASTDSQETQYF. CDR3 bases: TGCGCCAGCACGGACAGCCAAGAGACCCAGTACTTC.

This clone was seen once. V usage is TRBV5-1 and J usage is TRBJ2-7; D uncertain. Germline loops: CDR1 SGHRS, CDR2 YFSETQ. V was trimmed by 0 bases and J by 1 base, leaving 11 bases between them. This CDR3 region has 15 residues. CDR3 protein: CASSLADRTSYEQYF. The CDR3 DNA is TGCGCCAGCAGCTTGGCGGATCGGACGTCCTACGAGCAGTACTTC. Using reference TRBV5-1 and TRBJ2-7 for the parts outside the CDR3, the full variable domain is KAGVTQTPRYLIKTRGQQVTLSCSPISGHRSVSWYQQTPGQGLQFLFEYFSETQRNKGNFPGRFSGRQFSNSRSEMNVSTLELGDSALYLCASSLADRTSYEQYFGPGTRLTVT.

This rearrangement joins TRBV5-4 to TRBJ2-5; TRBD2 matches at 7 bases. This CDR3 has 16 amino acids. Germline V gene data show CDR1 as SGHNT and CDR2 as YYREEE (reference sequence). V trimming: 4 bases; J trimming: 1 base; junction bases outside the gene matches: 10. CDR3 region: CASSLPGASGQETQYF. CDR3 nucleotide sequence: TGTGCCAGCAGCCTCCCCGGGGCTAGCGGCCAAGAGACCCAGTACTTC.

This clone was counted a single time. The chain has TRBV29-1 and TRBJ1-3; D is unclear. The CDR3 sequence is 13 residues long. Trimming cost V 6 bases and J 0 bases, with 9 bases left between them. CDR1 and CDR2 (germline): SQVTM, ANQGSEA. DNA of the CDR3: TGCAGCGTCTTAAAGAACTCTGGAAACACCATATATTTT. The encoded protein is CSVLKNSGNTIYF.